The entry that follows covers one T cell receptor (beta chain) sequence. These data come from a study of blood T cell repertoires in COVID-19. The CDR3 sequence is 11 residues long. The ends were cut back, 6 bases at V and 3 bases at J, with 8 bases in the middle. CDR1 and CDR2 from the germline V gene are SQVTM and ANQGSEA. The authors' processing: Amplified reference gene primers provided the basis for estimating nucleated cell counts. The repertoire was sequenced with immunoSEQ multiplex PCR; TCRdb's copy has only in-frame clones and lacks some. V and J calls and clone size are those listed in that table; D and trimming were worked out from the DNA. The sample lists roughly 100,000 clones; roughly 80% were seen once.

Sequenced sample: peripheral blood. The TCR originated in a woman of 80 years or more with acute or convalescent COVID-19. This chain links TRBV29-1 with TRBJ1-1; D unresolved. For the CDR3, the DNA is TGCAGCGTCCGTCGGGACACTGAAGCTTTCTTT. Amino acids: CSVRRDTEAFF.